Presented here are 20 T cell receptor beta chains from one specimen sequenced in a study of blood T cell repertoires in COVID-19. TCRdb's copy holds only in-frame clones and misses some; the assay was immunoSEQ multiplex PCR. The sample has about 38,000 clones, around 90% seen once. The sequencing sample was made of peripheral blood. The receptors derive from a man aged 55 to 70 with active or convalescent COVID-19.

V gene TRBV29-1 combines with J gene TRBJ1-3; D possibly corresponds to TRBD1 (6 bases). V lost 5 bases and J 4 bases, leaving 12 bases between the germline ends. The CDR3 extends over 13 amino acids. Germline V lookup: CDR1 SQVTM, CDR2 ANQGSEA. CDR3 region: CSVSQGLGNTIYF. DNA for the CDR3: TGCAGCGTTTCACAGGGTCTGGGAAACACCATATATTTT.

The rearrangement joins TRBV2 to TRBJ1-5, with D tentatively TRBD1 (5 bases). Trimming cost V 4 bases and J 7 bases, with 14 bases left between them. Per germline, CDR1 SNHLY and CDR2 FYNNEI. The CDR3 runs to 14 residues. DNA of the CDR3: TGTGCCAGCAGTGGTGCACAGGCTGGGCAGCCCCAGCATTTT. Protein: CASSGAQAGQPQHF.

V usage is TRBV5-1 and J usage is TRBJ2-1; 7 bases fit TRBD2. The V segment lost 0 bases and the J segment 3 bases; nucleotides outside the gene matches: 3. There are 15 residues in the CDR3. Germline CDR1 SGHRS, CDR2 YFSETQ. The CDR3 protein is CASSLEIAGYNEQFF. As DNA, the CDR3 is TGCGCCAGCAGCTTGGAAATAGCGGGCTACAATGAGCAGTTCTTC.

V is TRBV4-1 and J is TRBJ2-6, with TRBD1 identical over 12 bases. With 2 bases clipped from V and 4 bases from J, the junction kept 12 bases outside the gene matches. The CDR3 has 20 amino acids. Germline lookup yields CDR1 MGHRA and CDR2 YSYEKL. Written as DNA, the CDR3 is TGCGCCAGCAGCCAATCCCCCCGGGACAGGGGGCTTCCCGGGGCCAACGTCCTGACTTTC. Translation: CASSQSPRDRGLPGANVLTF.

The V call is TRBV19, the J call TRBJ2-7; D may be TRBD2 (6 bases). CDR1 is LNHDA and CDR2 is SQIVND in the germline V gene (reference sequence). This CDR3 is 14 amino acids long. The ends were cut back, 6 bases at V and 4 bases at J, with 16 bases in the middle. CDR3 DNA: TGTGCCAGTAGACCGCGGGATGGGGGATACGAGCAGTACTTC. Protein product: CASRPRDGGYEQYF.

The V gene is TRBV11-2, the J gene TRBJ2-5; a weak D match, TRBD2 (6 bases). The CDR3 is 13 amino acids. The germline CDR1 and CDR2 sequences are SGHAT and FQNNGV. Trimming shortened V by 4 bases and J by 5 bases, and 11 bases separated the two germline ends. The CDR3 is CASSSWRAETQYF. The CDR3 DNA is TGTGCCAGCAGCTCGTGGAGGGCGGAGACCCAGTACTTC.

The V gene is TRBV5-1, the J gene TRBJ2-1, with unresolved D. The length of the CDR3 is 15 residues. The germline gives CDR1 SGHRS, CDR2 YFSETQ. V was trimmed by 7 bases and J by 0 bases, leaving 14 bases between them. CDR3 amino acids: CASGATRLSYNEQFF. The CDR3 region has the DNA TGCGCCAGCGGCGCGACACGTCTCTCCTACAATGAGCAGTTCTTC. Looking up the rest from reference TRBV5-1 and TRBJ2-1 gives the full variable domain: KAGVTQTPRYLIKTRGQQVTLSCSPISGHRSVSWYQQTPGQGLQFLFEYFSETQRNKGNFPGRFSGRQFSNSRSEMNVSTLELGDSALYLCASGATRLSYNEQFFGPGTRLTVL.

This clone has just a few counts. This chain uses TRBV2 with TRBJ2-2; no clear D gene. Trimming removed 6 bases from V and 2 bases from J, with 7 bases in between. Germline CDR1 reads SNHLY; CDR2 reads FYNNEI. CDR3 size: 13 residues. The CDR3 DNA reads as TGTGCCAGCAGGGGCCGAAACACCGGGGAGCTGTTTTTT. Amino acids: CASRGRNTGELFF.

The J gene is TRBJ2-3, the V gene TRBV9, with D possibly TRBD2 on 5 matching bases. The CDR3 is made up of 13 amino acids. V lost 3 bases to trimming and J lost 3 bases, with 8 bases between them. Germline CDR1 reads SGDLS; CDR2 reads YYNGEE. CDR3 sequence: CASSGGGTDTQYF. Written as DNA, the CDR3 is TGTGCCAGCAGCGGAGGAGGTACAGATACGCAGTATTTT.

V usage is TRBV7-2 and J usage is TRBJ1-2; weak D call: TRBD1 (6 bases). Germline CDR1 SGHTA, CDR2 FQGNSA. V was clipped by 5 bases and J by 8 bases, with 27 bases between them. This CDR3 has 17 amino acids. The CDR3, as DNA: TGTGCCAGCAGCCCCTCCGCCTCGCCCTTCCAGGGGAAGGGCTACACCTTC. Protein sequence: CASSPSASPFQGKGYTF.

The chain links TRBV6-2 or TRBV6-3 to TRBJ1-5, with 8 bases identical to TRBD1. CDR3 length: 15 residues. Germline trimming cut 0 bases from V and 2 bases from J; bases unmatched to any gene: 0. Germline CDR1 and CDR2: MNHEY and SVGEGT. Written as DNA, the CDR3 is TGTGCCAGCAGTTACTCGGGACAGGGCAATCAGCCCCAGCATTTT. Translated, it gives CASSYSGQGNQPQHF.

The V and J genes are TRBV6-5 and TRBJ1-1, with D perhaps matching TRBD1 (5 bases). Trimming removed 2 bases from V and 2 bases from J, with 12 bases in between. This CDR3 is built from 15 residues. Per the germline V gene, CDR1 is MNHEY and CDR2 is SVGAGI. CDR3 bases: TGTGCCAGCAGTTACGGTGGGGCGCTTAACACTGAAGCTTTCTTT. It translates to CASSYGGALNTEAFF.

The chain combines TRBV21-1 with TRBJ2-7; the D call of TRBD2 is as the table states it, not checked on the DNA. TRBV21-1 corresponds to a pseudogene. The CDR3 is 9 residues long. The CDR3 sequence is CARSGEQYF. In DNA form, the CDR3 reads TGTGCCAGGTCCGGGGAGCAGTACTTC.

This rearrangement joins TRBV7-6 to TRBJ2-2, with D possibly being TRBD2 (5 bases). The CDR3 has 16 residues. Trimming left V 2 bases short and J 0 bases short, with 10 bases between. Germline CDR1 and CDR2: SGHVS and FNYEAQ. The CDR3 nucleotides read TGTGCCAGCAGCTTATTTGTGGGAGCGAACACCGGGGAGCTGTTTTTT. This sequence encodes CASSLFVGANTGELFF.

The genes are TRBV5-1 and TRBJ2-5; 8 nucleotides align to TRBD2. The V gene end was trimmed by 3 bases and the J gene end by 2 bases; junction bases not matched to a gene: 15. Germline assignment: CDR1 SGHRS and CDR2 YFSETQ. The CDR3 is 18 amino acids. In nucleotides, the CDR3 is TGCGCCAGCAGCTCCCCCGGGGTAGCGGGATTGACTCAAGAGACCCAGTACTTC. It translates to CASSSPGVAGLTQETQYF.

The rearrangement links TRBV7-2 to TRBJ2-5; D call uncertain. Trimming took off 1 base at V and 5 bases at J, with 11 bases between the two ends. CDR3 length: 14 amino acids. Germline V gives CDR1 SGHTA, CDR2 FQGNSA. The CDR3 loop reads CASSLVSRLETQYF. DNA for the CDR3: TGTGCCAGCAGCTTAGTATCCAGGCTGGAGACCCAGTACTTC.

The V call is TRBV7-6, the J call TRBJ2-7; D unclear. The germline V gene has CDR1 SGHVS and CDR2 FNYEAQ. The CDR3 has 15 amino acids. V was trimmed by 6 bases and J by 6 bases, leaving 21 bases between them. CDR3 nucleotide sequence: TGTGCCAGCAGTCCCGTTCCCTTAAGCGCGAGCGAGCAGTACTTC. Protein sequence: CASSPVPLSASEQYF.

The CDR3 DNA reads as TGCGCCAGCAGCCAATCCATTAATCAGCCCCAGCATTTT. Translating gives CASSQSINQPQHF. The chain is built from TRBV4-1 and TRBJ1-5; D remains ambiguous. Trimming took 2 bases from V and 4 from J, leaving 6 bases between them. Germline V lookup: CDR1 MGHRA, CDR2 YSYEKL. This CDR3 is 13 amino acids long.

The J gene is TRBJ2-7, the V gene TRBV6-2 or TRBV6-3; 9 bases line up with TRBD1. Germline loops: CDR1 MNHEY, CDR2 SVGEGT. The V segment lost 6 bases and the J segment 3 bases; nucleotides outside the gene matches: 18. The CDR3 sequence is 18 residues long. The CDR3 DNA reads TGTGCCAGCAGCCGATATGGACAGGGGTTTTCATTTCGCTACGAGCAGTACTTC. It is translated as CASSRYGQGFSFRYEQYF.

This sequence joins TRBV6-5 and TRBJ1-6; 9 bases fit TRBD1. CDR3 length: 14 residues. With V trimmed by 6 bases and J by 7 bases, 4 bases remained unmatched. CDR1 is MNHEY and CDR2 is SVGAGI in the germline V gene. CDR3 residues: CASSLGTGNSPLHF. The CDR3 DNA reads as TGTGCCAGCAGCCTCGGGACAGGGAATTCACCCCTCCACTTT.